This note documents a single T cell receptor beta chain sequence. The data stem from a study of shared clonotypes between healthy human individuals. The DNA input per sorted-subset replicate PCR was roughly 210 ng, corresponding to 25,000 to 35,000 T cell genomes. Repertoires were generated with immunoSEQ multiplex PCR, while TCRdb's copy carries only in-frame clones and drops some. The table lists about 2.2 million clones, 80% to 95% of them singletons. Cells designated naive CD8 were CD45RO-negative and were positively selected for CCR7, with terminally differentiated effector memory CD45RA+ cells excluded. The study enrolled healthy HIV-negative adults without recent acute infections or vaccinations as donors. The source is a man between 18 and 29 years old in good health. Some clones in this sample may be carry-over from other donors' samples. The sequenced material came from naive CD8+ T cells from PBMCs.

The CDR3 region is CASSPQGTKQFF. The CDR3, as DNA: TGTGCCAGCAGCCCTCAGGGGACCAAGCAGTTCTTC. The V gene is TRBV7-2, the J gene TRBJ2-1; D is possibly TRBD1 (6 bases). Germline CDR1 is SGHTA and CDR2 is FQGNSA. This CDR3 contains 12 residues. The V end lost 5 bases, the J end lost 11 bases, and 13 bases lay between the germline ends.